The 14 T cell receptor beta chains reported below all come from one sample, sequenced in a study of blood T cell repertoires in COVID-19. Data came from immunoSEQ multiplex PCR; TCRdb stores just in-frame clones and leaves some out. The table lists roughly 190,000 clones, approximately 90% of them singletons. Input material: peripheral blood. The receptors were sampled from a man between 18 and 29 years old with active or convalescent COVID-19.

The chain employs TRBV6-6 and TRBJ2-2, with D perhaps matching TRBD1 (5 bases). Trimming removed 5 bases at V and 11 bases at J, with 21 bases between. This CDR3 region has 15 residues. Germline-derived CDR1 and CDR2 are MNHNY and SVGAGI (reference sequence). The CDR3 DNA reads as TGTGCCAGCAGTCAATTAGGGGCCGGGCGAGTAGAGCTGTTTTTT. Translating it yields CASSQLGAGRVELFF.

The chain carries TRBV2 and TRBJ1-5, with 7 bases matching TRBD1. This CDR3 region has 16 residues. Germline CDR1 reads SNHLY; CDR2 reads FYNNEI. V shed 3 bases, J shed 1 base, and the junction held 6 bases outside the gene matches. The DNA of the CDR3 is TGTGCCAGCAGTGACCAGGGGGGCCTGAGCAATCAGCCCCAGCATTTT. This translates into CASSDQGGLSNQPQHF.

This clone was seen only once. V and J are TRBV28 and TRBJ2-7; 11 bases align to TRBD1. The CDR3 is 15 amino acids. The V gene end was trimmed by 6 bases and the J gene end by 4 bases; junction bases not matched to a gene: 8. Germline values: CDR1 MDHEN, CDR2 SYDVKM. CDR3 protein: CASSSAGTGGYEQYV. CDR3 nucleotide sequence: TGTGCCAGCAGCTCAGCCGGGACAGGGGGGTACGAGCAGTACGTC.

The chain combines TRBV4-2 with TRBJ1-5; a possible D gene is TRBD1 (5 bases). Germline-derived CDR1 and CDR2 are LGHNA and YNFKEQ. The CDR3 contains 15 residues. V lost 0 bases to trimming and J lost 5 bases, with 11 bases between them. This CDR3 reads CASSQEAGKHQPQHF. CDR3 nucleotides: TGTGCCAGCAGCCAAGAAGCAGGGAAGCATCAGCCCCAGCATTTT.

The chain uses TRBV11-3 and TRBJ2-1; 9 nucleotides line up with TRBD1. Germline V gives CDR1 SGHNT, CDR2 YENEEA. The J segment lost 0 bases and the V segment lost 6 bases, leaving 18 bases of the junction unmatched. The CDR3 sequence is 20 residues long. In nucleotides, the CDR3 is TGTGCCAGCAGGTCCCGGGACAGGGTAAGAGAGGGGAGCTCCTACAATGAGCAGTTCTTC. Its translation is CASRSRDRVREGSSYNEQFF.

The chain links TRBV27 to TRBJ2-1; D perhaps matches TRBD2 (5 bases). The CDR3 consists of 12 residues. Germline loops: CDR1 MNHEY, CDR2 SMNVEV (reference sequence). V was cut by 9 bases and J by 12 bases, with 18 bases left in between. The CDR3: CASRGDGEGQFF. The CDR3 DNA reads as TGTGCCAGTCGTGGCGACGGAGAGGGGCAGTTCTTC.

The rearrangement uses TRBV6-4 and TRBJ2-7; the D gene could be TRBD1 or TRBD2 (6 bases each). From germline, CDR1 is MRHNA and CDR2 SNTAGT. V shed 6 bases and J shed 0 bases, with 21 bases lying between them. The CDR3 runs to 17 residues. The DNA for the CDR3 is TGTGCCAGCAGGGACAGTGGAGGGCCGCCGAGCTCCTACGAGCAGTACGTC. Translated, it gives CASRDSGGPPSSYEQYV.

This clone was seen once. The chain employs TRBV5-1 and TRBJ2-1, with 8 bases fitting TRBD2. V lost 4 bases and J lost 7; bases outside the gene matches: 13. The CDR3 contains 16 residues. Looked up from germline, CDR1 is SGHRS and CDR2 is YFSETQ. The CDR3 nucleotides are TGCGCCAGCAGCGTGATTGACGGGAGGGCGGGTAATGAGCAGTTCTTC. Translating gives CASSVIDGRAGNEQFF.

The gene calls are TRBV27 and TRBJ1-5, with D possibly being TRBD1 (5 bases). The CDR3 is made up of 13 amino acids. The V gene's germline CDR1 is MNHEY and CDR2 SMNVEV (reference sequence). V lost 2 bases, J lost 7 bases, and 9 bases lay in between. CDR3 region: CASSLQGIQPQHF. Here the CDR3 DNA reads TGTGCCAGCAGTTTACAGGGCATCCAGCCCCAGCATTTT.

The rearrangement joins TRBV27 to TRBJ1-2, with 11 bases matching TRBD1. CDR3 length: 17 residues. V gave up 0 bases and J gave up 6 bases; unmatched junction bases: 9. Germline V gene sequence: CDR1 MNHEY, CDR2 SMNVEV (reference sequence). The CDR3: CASSLSSGDRGIHGYTF. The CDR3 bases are TGTGCCAGCAGTTTATCGTCGGGGGACAGGGGGATTCATGGCTACACCTTC.

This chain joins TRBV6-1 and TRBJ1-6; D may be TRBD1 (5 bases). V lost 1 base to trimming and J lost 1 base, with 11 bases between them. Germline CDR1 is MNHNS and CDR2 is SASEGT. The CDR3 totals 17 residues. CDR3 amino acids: CASSEGGGFSYNSPLHF. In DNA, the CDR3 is TGTGCCAGCAGTGAAGGGGGGGGGTTTTCCTATAATTCACCCCTCCACTTT.

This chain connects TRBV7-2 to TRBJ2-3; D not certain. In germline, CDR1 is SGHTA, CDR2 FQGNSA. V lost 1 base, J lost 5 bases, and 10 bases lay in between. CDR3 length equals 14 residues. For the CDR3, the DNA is TGTGCCAGCAGCTTAGTTGGCCGGGTAGATACGCAGTATTTT. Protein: CASSLVGRVDTQYF. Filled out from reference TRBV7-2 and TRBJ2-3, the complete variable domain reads GAGVSQSPSNKVTEKGKDVELRCDPISGHTALYWYRQSLGQGLEFLIYFQGNSAPDKSGLPSDRFSAERTGGSVSTLTIQRTQQEDSAVYLCASSLVGRVDTQYFGPGTRLTVL.

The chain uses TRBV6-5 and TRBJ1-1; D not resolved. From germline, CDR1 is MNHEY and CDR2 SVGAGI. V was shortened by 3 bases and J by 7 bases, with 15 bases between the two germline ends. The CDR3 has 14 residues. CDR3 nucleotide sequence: TGTGCCAGCAGTTATAAGGAAATTACTATTGAAGCTTTCTTT. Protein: CASSYKEITIEAFF.

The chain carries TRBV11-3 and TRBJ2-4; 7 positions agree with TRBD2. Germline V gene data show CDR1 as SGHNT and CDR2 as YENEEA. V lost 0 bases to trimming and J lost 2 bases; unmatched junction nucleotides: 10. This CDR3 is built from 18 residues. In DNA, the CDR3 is TGTGCCAGCAGCTTAGAATTCGCGGGAGTGGCGACCAAAAACATTCAGTACTTC. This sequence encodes CASSLEFAGVATKNIQYF.